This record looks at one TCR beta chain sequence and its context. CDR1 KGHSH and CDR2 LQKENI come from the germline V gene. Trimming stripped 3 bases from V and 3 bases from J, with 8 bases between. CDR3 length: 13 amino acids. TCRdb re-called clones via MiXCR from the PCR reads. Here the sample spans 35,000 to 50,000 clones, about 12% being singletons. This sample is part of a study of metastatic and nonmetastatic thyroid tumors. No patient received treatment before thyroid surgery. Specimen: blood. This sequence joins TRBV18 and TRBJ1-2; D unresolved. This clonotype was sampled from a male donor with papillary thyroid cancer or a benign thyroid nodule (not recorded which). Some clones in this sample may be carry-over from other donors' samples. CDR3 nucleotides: TGTGCCAGCTCACCGGGAAAGGACTATGGCTACACCTTC. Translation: CASSPGKDYGYTF.